This T cell receptor (beta chain) emerged from a study of glioma-infiltrating T cells. The iRepertoire nested amplicon-rescue multiplex PCR amplified TCR alpha and beta CDR3s from RNA. From the multiplex PCR reads, TCRdb called clonotypes with MiXCR, one entry per CDR3 protein. The table records 10,000 to 15,000 distinct CDR3 sequences, approximately 25% of them present only once. V lost 3 bases and J lost 1, with 15 bases in between. This CDR3 spans 16 amino acids. The sequence came from a human donor with low-grade glioma or glioblastoma, undergoing nonglioma brain surgery, or in good health (not recorded which). Sequenced input: glioma tissue, nonneoplastic brain tissue, or PBMCs (not recorded which). The V call is TRBV12-3 or TRBV12-4, the J call TRBJ2-5; D might be TRBD1 (5 bases). The CDR3 DNA reads TGTGCCAGCAGTTTCACAGGCACTAACCTCCAAGAGACCCAGTACTTC. Amino acid sequence: CASSFTGTNLQETQYF.